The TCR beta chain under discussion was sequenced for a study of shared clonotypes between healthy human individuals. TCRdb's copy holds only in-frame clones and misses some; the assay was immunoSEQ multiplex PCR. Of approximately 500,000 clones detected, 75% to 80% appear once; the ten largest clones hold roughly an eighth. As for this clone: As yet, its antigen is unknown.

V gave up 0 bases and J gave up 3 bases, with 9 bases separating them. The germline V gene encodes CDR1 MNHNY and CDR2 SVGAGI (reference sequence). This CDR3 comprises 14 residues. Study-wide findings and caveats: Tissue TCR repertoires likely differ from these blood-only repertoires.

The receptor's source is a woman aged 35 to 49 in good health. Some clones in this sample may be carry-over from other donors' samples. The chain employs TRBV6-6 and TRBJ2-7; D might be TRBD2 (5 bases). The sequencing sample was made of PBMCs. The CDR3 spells CASSYSLEGYEQYF. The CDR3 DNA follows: TGTGCCAGCAGTTACTCACTAGAGGGCTACGAGCAGTACTTC.